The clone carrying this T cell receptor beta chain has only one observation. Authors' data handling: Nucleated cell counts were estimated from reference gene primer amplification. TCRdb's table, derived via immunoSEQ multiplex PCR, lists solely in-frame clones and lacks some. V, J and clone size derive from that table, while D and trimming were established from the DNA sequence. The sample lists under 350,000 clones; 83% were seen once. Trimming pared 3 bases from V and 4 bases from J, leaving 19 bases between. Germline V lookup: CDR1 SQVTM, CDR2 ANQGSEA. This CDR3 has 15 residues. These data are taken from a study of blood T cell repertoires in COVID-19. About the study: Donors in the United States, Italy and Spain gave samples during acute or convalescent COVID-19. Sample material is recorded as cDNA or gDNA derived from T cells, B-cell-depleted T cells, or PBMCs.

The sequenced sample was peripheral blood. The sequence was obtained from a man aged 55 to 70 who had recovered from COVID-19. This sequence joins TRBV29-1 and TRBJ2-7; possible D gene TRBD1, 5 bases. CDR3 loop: CSVESQRTTEYEQYF. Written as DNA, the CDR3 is TGCAGCGTTGAGTCTCAGAGGACAACAGAATACGAGCAGTACTTC.